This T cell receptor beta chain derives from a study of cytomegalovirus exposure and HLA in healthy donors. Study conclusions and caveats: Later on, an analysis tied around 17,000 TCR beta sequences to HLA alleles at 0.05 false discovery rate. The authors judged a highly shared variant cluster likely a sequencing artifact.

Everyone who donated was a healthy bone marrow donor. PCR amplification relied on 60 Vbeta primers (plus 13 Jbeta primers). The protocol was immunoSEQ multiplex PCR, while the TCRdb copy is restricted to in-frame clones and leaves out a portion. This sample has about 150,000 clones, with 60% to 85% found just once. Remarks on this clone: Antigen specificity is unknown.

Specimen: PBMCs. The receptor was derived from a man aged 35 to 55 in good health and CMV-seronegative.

Here the CDR3 DNA reads TGTGCCAGCAGCAAGGCAGGACTGGGAGCTAACTATGGCTACACCTTC. Encoded protein: CASSKAGLGANYGYTF. The rearrangement joins TRBV7-2 to TRBJ1-2; D unresolved. The V end lost 5 bases, the J end lost 0 bases, and 16 bases lay between the germline ends. Per the germline V gene, CDR1 is SGHTA and CDR2 is FQGNSA. The length of the CDR3 is 16 residues.